The sequence of this T cell receptor beta chain was determined in a study of blood T cell repertoires in COVID-19. Study-wide context: In each case, the material was cDNA or gDNA derived from T cells, B-cell-depleted T cells, or PBMCs.

The CDR3 extends over 12 amino acids. Trimming at V came to 11 bases and at J to 6 bases, leaving 8 bases not matched to a gene. This clone was found once. TCRdb's copy holds only in-frame clones and misses some; the assay was immunoSEQ multiplex PCR. The sample contains around 200,000 clones, approximately 85% of which appear only once. This sequence was found in a human donor with active or convalescent COVID-19. The donor label of this sample is uncertain. The chain recombines TRBV12-3 or TRBV12-4 with TRBJ2-3; 7 bases map to TRBD1. The sample was peripheral blood. The CDR3 sequence is CASYRGRDTQYF. The CDR3 nucleotides are TGTGCCTCATACAGGGGAAGGGATACGCAGTATTTT.